A single sample is the source of the 15 T cell receptor beta chains below, sequenced in a study of blood T cells in healthy people across ages. A J-beta primer mix and a sample-barcoded 5' primer were used in a second PCR of roughly 7 to 12 cycles. TCRdb redid the calling of the 5' RACE reads with MiXCR, one entry per CDR3 protein. Of about 1,800,000 distinct CDR3 sequences listed, 28% are singletons. The sample taken for sequencing was blood. These receptors originate from a woman aged 30 to 39 in good health.

Regarding this clonotype: One end of the junction does not line up with germline, which may come from a read error. The rearrangement joins TRBV9 to TRBJ1-1; TRBD1 is a possible D gene (5 bases). The germline V gene encodes CDR1 SGDLS and CDR2 YYNGEE. This CDR3 has 13 amino acids. The DNA for the CDR3 is TGTGCCAGCATCGTAGCCGGGGGAGGAAAGGCTTTCTTT. It yields the protein CASIVAGGGKAFF. The whole variable domain, filled in from reference TRBV9 and TRBJ1-1, reads DSGVTQTPKHLITATGQRVTLRCSPRSGDLSVYWYQQSLDQGLQFLIQYYNGEERAKGNILERFSAQQFPDLHSELNLSSLELGDSALYFCASIVAGGGKAFFGQGTRLTVV.

A few counts support this clonotype. The junction shows a germline mismatch at one end, possibly a read error. The chain recombines TRBV20-1 with TRBJ1-4, with D unclear. CDR1 and CDR2 (germline): DFQATT, SNEGSKA (reference sequence). The CDR3 is 15 residues long. The CDR3 DNA sequence: TGCAGTGCTATTCGGTTACGGGAAACTAATGAAAAACGGTTTTTT. Translated: CSAIRLRETNEKRFF.

This clonotype was recorded at least ten times. The chain joins TRBV6-2 or TRBV6-3 to TRBJ2-7, with 10 nucleotides matching TRBD1. Germline CDR1 MNHEY, CDR2 SVGEGT. With V trimmed by 7 bases and J by 3 bases, 9 bases remained unmatched. The CDR3 runs to 15 residues. In DNA, the CDR3 is TGTGCCAGCACTCACCGGGGACAGGGGATCTACGAGCAGTACTTC. It translates to CASTHRGQGIYEQYF.

V gene TRBV6-5 combines with J gene TRBJ2-1; D unresolved. There are 14 residues in the CDR3. V was cut by 6 bases and J by 8 bases, with 17 bases left in between. Per the germline V gene, CDR1 is MNHEY and CDR2 is SVGAGI. The CDR3 DNA sequence: TGTGCCAGCAGGGAACGCCGTCCAACCGATGAGCAGTTCTTC. Its protein is CASRERRPTDEQFF.

This clonotype has just a few counts. The chain couples TRBV2 to TRBJ2-3; 9 nucleotides line up with TRBD2. The CDR3 is 16 amino acids. V lost 8 bases, J lost 5 bases, and 14 bases stayed unmatched. Germline CDR1 SNHLY, CDR2 FYNNEI. DNA for the CDR3: TGTGCCAGCGGTGGTCGCGGGGGGGCCGGGATAGATACGCAGTATTTT. Translated, it gives CASGGRGGAGIDTQYF.

The J gene is TRBJ1-1, the V gene TRBV5-5; D not certain. Germline CDR1 is SGHKS and CDR2 is YYEKEE (reference sequence). This CDR3 spans 14 amino acids. V was cut by 0 bases and J by 3 bases, with 9 bases left in between. This chain's CDR3 is CASSLGRGYTEAFF. DNA of the CDR3: TGTGCCAGCAGCTTGGGCCGCGGGTACACTGAAGCTTTCTTT.

This clonotype turned up a few times. The chain has TRBV7-3 and TRBJ2-4; D possibly uses TRBD1 or TRBD2 (5 bases each). V was pared by 0 bases and J by 5 bases, with 11 bases between. This CDR3 spans 15 amino acids. Germline lookup yields CDR1 SGHTA and CDR2 FQGTGA. CDR3 DNA: TGTGCCAGCAGCTTAACGGGGGACGGCGAAAACATTCAGTACTTC. Translating gives CASSLTGDGENIQYF.

The genes are TRBV2 and TRBJ1-6, with D possibly being TRBD1 (5 bases). Germline V gives CDR1 SNHLY, CDR2 FYNNEI. The CDR3 extends over 14 amino acids. Trimming cost V 4 bases and J 10 bases, with 14 bases left between them. The CDR3 reads CASSGGTLWSPLHF. The CDR3 DNA reads TGTGCCAGCAGTGGAGGGACCTTATGGTCACCCCTCCACTTT.

This clonotype was observed a handful of times. The chain joins TRBV11-2 to TRBJ2-1, with 10 bases that match TRBD1. Germline V gene sequence: CDR1 SGHAT, CDR2 FQNNGV. The junction had 9 bases not matched to a gene; V was cut back by 5 bases and J by 2 bases. The CDR3 consists of 17 residues. The CDR3 here is CASSPQPGTGAYNEQFF. CDR3 nucleotide sequence: TGTGCCAGCAGCCCCCAGCCCGGGACAGGGGCCTACAATGAGCAGTTCTTC.

This clonotype appeared a few times. Here the CDR3 reads CASRPPGQLTYGYTF. The CDR3 region has the DNA TGTGCCAGCAGACCTCCGGGACAGCTCACCTATGGCTACACCTTC. V is TRBV28 and J is TRBJ1-2; 7 nucleotides align to TRBD1. The CDR3 runs to 15 residues. V lost 6 bases and J lost 4; bases outside the gene matches: 11. CDR1 is MDHEN, CDR2 SYDVKM, per germline.

This rearrangement joins TRBV28 to TRBJ2-6, with D possibly called TRBD1 or TRBD2 (5 bases each). Trimming removed 4 bases from V and 0 bases from J, with 22 bases in between. This CDR3 contains 20 residues. The germline V gene encodes CDR1 MDHEN and CDR2 SYDVKM. The DNA for the CDR3 is TGTGCCAGCAGTTCAAGTATAGTGCGGGCAGGGTACTCTGGGGCCAACGTCCTGACTTTC. As protein: CASSSSIVRAGYSGANVLTF.

This clonotype was found many times. This chain links TRBV7-9 with TRBJ2-7; the match to TRBD1 covers 7 bases. This CDR3 spans 14 amino acids. With V trimmed by 5 bases and J by 0 bases, 4 bases remained unmatched. In germline, CDR1 is SEHNR, CDR2 FQNEAQ (reference sequence). The CDR3 region has the DNA TGTGCCAGCAGCCTGACAGGGAACTCCTACGAGCAGTACTTC. It codes for CASSLTGNSYEQYF.

There are a few counts of this clonotype. V and J are TRBV5-1 and TRBJ2-3; TRBD2 agrees at 10 bases. Losses at the gene ends were 1 base for V and 5 bases for J; bases not matched to a gene: 4. Per the germline V gene, CDR1 is SGHRS and CDR2 is YFSETQ. The CDR3 is 15 residues long. The CDR3 DNA sequence: TGCGCCAGCAGCTTGTCCCTAGCGGGGGAAGATACGCAGTATTTT. It translates to CASSLSLAGEDTQYF.

The chain carries TRBV2 and TRBJ2-7; TRBD1 agrees at 8 bases. CDR1 is SNHLY, CDR2 FYNNEI, per germline. This CDR3 has 14 amino acids. Trimming at V came to 4 bases and at J to 9 bases, leaving 11 bases not matched to a gene. CDR3 sequence reads: CASSARDRGLRQYF. Here the CDR3 DNA reads TGTGCCAGCAGTGCGCGAGACAGGGGCCTAAGGCAGTACTTC.

The chain employs TRBV5-1 and TRBJ1-2; 8 bases agree with TRBD1. Germline V lookup: CDR1 SGHRS, CDR2 YFSETQ. J lost 0 bases, V lost 4 bases, and 14 bases had no gene match. The CDR3 covers 18 residues. The CDR3 spells CASSPPSGGEFSNYGYTF. In DNA, the CDR3 is TGCGCCAGCAGCCCGCCCTCAGGGGGCGAGTTTTCTAACTATGGCTACACCTTC.